The rows below give T cell receptor beta chains drawn from one sample of a study of shared clonotypes between healthy human individuals. Clones were read by immunoSEQ multiplex PCR, and TCRdb kept only the in-frame ones, dropping some. Of over 1.4 million clones in the sample, roughly 97% were seen once. The sample taken for sequencing was naive CD4+ T cells sorted from blood. These receptors originate from a man younger than 40 in good health. Each CDR3 is given with its conserved first and last residue. Fields, in order: D gene, V gene, clone size, J gene, CDR3 protein, CDR3 DNA. D genes are given only for firm matches. Not every row has a clone size; where given, it reads once, few, many or a size class.

D: TRBD2; V: TRBV12-5; size: -; J: TRBJ2-5; CDR3: CASGYSGLAGETQYF; DNA: TGTGCTAGTGGCTACTCGGGACTAGCGGGAGAGACCCAGTACTTC
D: -; V: TRBV4-1; size: -; J: TRBJ2-1; CDR3: CASSPVGTSSYNEQFF; DNA: TGCGCCAGCAGCCCAGTCGGGACCAGCTCCTACAATGAGCAGTTCTTC
D: -; V: TRBV2; size: -; J: TRBJ2-5; CDR3: CASSGDGPETQYF; DNA: TGTGCCAGCTCAGGAGACGGACCGGAGACCCAGTACTTC
D: TRBD2; V: TRBV5-6; size: -; J: TRBJ2-7; CDR3: CASSPVGLAGSYEQYF; DNA: TGTGCCAGCAGCCCGGTTGGGCTAGCGGGTTCCTACGAGCAGTACTTC
D: -; V: TRBV2; size: -; J: TRBJ2-7; CDR3: CASSATQQYF; DNA: TGTGCCAGCAGTGCGACACAGCAGTACTTC
D: TRBD1; V: TRBV19; size: -; J: TRBJ1-4; CDR3: CASSAPGTGPNEKLFF; DNA: TGTGCCAGTAGTGCCCCCGGGACAGGACCTAATGAAAAACTGTTTTTT
D: TRBD1; V: TRBV28; size: once; J: TRBJ1-4; CDR3: CASSLGGTGNLFF; DNA: TGTGCCAGCAGTTTGGGTGGGACAGGGAACCTGTTTTTT
D: TRBD2; V: TRBV2; size: -; J: TRBJ2-1; CDR3: CASSEELAGVNEQFF; DNA: TGTGCCAGCAGTGAAGAACTAGCGGGAGTGAATGAGCAGTTCTTC
D: -; V: TRBV27; size: -; J: TRBJ1-2; CDR3: CASRDLGRERNYGYTF; DNA: TGTGCCAGCAGGGACTTAGGGAGGGAGCGCAACTATGGCTACACCTTC
D: -; V: TRBV28; size: -; J: TRBJ2-5; CDR3: CASSLTETQYF; DNA: TGTGCCAGCAGTTTAACGGAGACCCAGTACTTC
D: -; V: TRBV7-9; size: -; J: TRBJ2-5; CDR3: CASSLWEWRETQYF; DNA: TGTGCCAGCAGCTTGTGGGAGTGGAGAGAGACCCAGTACTTC
D: TRBD1; V: TRBV7-2; size: once; J: TRBJ2-7; CDR3: CASSPTQGAYEQYF; DNA: TGTGCCAGCAGCCCTACGCAGGGGGCTTACGAGCAGTACTTC
D: TRBD2; V: TRBV6-5; size: -; J: TRBJ2-4; CDR3: CASNSLAGENIQYF; DNA: TGTGCCAGCAATTCCCTAGCGGGAGAAAACATTCAGTACTTC
D: -; V: TRBV10-1; size: -; J: TRBJ2-7; CDR3: CASSDGGPIVQQYF; DNA: TGCGCCAGCAGTGACGGGGGGCCTATCGTCCAGCAGTACTTC
D: TRBD1; V: TRBV28; size: -; J: TRBJ1-5; CDR3: CASTSTDRGSQPQHF; DNA: TGTGCCAGCACCTCAACTGACAGGGGAAGTCAGCCCCAGCATTTT
D: -; V: TRBV18; size: -; J: TRBJ1-5; CDR3: CASSPLGRGHGFEPQHF; DNA: TGTGCCAGCTCACCACTGGGCAGGGGCCATGGTTTTGAGCCCCAGCATTTT
D: -; V: TRBV15; size: once; J: TRBJ1-5; CDR3: CATSPSPPGSGQPQHF; DNA: TGTGCCACCAGCCCCTCCCCTCCAGGGTCCGGTCAGCCCCAGCATTTT
D: -; V: TRBV6-1; size: once; J: TRBJ1-3; CDR3: CASSPGTAGNTIYF; DNA: TGTGCCAGCAGCCCGGGGACGGCTGGAAACACCATATATTTT
D: -; V: TRBV10-1; size: once; J: TRBJ2-7; CDR3: CASSDRQRTYEQYF; DNA: TGCGCCAGCAGTGACCGACAAAGGACCTACGAGCAGTACTTC
D: -; V: TRBV6-6; size: -; J: TRBJ1-2; CDR3: CASSPPRKADYGYTF; DNA: TGTGCCAGCAGTCCCCCCCGAAAGGCGGACTATGGCTACACCTTC
D: TRBD1; V: TRBV7-2; size: -; J: TRBJ2-1; CDR3: CASSFRTGSSYNEQFF; DNA: TGTGCCAGCAGCTTTCGGACAGGGAGCTCCTACAATGAGCAGTTCTTC
D: -; V: TRBV7-9; size: few; J: TRBJ1-3; CDR3: CASSLNEGNTIYF; DNA: TGTGCCAGCAGCTTAAACGAGGGAAACACCATATATTTT
D: TRBD1; V: TRBV18; size: -; J: TRBJ2-1; CDR3: CASSQLRDRGLNEQFF; DNA: TGTGCCAGCTCACAGCTCCGGGACAGGGGGCTTAATGAGCAGTTCTTC
D: TRBD1; V: TRBV2; size: once; J: TRBJ1-1; CDR3: CASSDKGRGPEAFF; DNA: TGTGCCAGCAGTGATAAGGGTAGGGGGCCTGAAGCTTTCTTT